These 16 T cell receptor beta chains were all obtained from the same sample, sequenced in a study of T cells in Graves' hyperthyroidism and ophthalmopathy. The investigators amplified TCR beta CDR3 regions from RNA transcripts. The study used the HTBI primer set for a first-round RT-PCR of the TCR CDR3. Each CDR3 protein is one row after TCRdb ran MiXCR on the multiplex PCR reads. The table shows a few hundred thousand distinct CDR3 sequences, with more than 15% occurring only once. Material: blood. These receptors all stem from a woman aged 25 to 39 with Graves' hyperthyroidism.

The J gene is TRBJ1-6, the V gene TRBV6-2 or TRBV6-3, with D uncertain. This CDR3 region has 15 residues. V lost 2 bases and J lost 11, with 16 bases in between. Germline CDR1 and CDR2: MNHEY and SVGEGT. As DNA, the CDR3 is TGTGCCAGCAGTTACGCCAAGGACCTTAGTACACCCCTCCACTTT. Translating gives CASSYAKDLSTPLHF.

The CDR3 nucleotides are TGTGCCAGCAGCTTAGCCGTCTCGGGCGGCAACCCCTCTGGGGCCAACGTCCTGACTTTC. This sequence encodes CASSLAVSGGNPSGANVLTF. The rearrangement uses TRBV7-6 and TRBJ2-6, with D unclear. The CDR3 has 20 residues. Between the trimmed V and J ends, which lost 0 bases and 0 bases, there was a span of 18 bases. Per the germline V gene, CDR1 is SGHVS and CDR2 is FNYEAQ. Based on the CDR3 plus reference TRBV7-6 and TRBJ2-6, the full variable domain is GAGVSQSPRYKVTKRGQDVALRCDPISGHVSLYWYRQALGQGPEFLTYFNYEAQQDKSGLPNDRFSAERPEGSISTLTIQRTEQRDSAMYRCASSLAVSGGNPSGANVLTFGAGSRLTVL.

This clonotype was detected ten times or more. The chain is built from TRBV19 and TRBJ1-2; D not certain. The V end was cut by 6 bases, the J end by 2 bases, with 19 bases between. The CDR3 extends over 16 amino acids. Germline V gene sequence: CDR1 LNHDA, CDR2 SQIVND (reference sequence). CDR3 residues: CASSKSWTEFNYGYTF. In DNA form, the CDR3 reads TGTGCCAGTAGCAAGTCTTGGACGGAATTCAACTATGGCTACACCTTC.

This clonotype was found many times. The chain uses TRBV11-2 and TRBJ2-7; possibly TRBD2 for D (5 bases). The V end was cut by 6 bases, the J end by 3 bases, with 12 bases between. The CDR3 consists of 13 residues. Germline CDR1 SGHAT, CDR2 FQNNGV. CDR3 region: CASRDGINYEQYF. Here the CDR3 DNA reads TGTGCCAGCAGGGACGGGATTAACTACGAGCAGTACTTC.

This clonotype was observed a handful of times. This chain joins TRBV11-2 and TRBJ2-2; 10 nucleotides align to TRBD2. Germline-derived CDR1 and CDR2 are SGHAT and FQNNGV. The V and J ends lost 1 base and 6 bases, in that order; junction bases with no gene match: 8. This CDR3 spans 17 amino acids. In DNA form, the CDR3 reads TGTGCCAGCAGCTTAGTAGCGGGAGGTATCCTCCCCGGGGAGCTGTTTTTT. This codes for CASSLVAGGILPGELFF.

The chain uses TRBV24-1 and TRBJ2-1; no reliable D call. The CDR3 is 18 amino acids. Germline V gene sequence: CDR1 KGHDR, CDR2 SFDVKD. V shed 1 base and J shed 0 bases, with 15 bases lying between them. The CDR3 DNA reads TGTGCCACCAGTGATTTTGGCGGAGACCTTAGCTCCTACAATGAGCAGTTCTTC. It codes for CATSDFGGDLSSYNEQFF.

In this sample, this clonotype turned up many times. The J gene is TRBJ2-3, the V gene TRBV7-3, with 9 bases fitting TRBD2. J lost 4 bases, V lost 1 base, and 6 bases had no gene match. The CDR3 is 16 amino acids. The V gene's germline CDR1 is SGHTA and CDR2 FQGTGA. CDR3 in amino acids: CASSLNGGGGPDTQYF. The CDR3 DNA reads as TGTGCCAGCAGCTTAAATGGCGGGGGGGGGCCAGATACGCAGTATTTT.

The sample holds many counts of this clonotype. This chain connects TRBV27 to TRBJ2-1, with 8 bases fitting TRBD2. Trimming at V came to 7 bases and at J to 0 bases, leaving 5 bases not matched to a gene. The CDR3 is made up of 15 amino acids. The germline V gene encodes CDR1 MNHEY and CDR2 SMNVEV (reference sequence). In DNA form, the CDR3 reads TGTGCCAGCAACCTAAGCGGGGGCTCCTACAATGAGCAGTTCTTC. Translation gives CASNLSGGSYNEQFF.

This clonotype was counted only a few times. V is TRBV5-6 and J is TRBJ2-7; tentatively, D is TRBD2 (6 bases). In germline, CDR1 is SGHDT, CDR2 YYEEEE. This CDR3 is 14 amino acids long. The ends were cut back, 4 bases at V and 0 bases at J, with 11 bases in the middle. This chain's CDR3 is CASSPDGSSYEQYF. DNA for the CDR3: TGTGCCAGCAGCCCTGACGGGAGCTCCTACGAGCAGTACTTC.

Here the CDR3 reads CASSIQSDTEAFF. In DNA, the CDR3 is TGTGCCAGTAGTATTCAATCCGACACTGAAGCTTTCTTT. The chain is built from TRBV19 and TRBJ1-1, with D unresolved. The germline CDR1 and CDR2 sequences are LNHDA and SQIVND (reference sequence). Trimming cost V 3 bases and J 3 bases, with 8 bases left between them. The CDR3 has 13 residues.

This clonotype has ten or more counts. The rearrangement joins TRBV7-9 to TRBJ2-7; D is undetermined. CDR3 length equals 13 residues. Germline V gene lookup returns CDR1 SEHNR and CDR2 FQNEAQ (reference sequence). The V and J ends lost 5 bases and 9 bases respectively, with 17 bases between them. In DNA, the CDR3 is TGTGCCAGCAGCCTAACGGCTCGGATTCCGCAGTACTTC. Translated: CASSLTARIPQYF.

This clonotype has at least ten counts. The chain uses TRBV7-2 and TRBJ2-1; D gene ambiguous. This CDR3 region has 15 residues. Germline CDR1 is SGHTA and CDR2 is FQGNSA. Trimming stripped 2 bases from V and 0 bases from J, with 8 bases between. In DNA form, the CDR3 reads TGTGCCAGCAGCTTAAGCAGGTTCTCCTACAATGAGCAGTTCTTC. Its protein product is CASSLSRFSYNEQFF.

This chain links TRBV5-1 with TRBJ2-1, with 10 positions matching TRBD1. CDR3 length: 17 amino acids. CDR1 is SGHRS, CDR2 YFSETQ, per germline. V was clipped by 5 bases and J by 9 bases; unmatched bases: 17. CDR3 nucleotides: TGCGCCAGCAGTGAACCCTCCGGGACAGGGGTTTATAGTGAGCAGTTCTTC. Translated, it gives CASSEPSGTGVYSEQFF.

V usage is TRBV5-1 and J usage is TRBJ2-7; the match to TRBD1 covers 9 bases. CDR3 size: 16 residues. The V gene's germline CDR1 is SGHRS and CDR2 YFSETQ. After removal of 4 bases from V and 2 bases from J, the junction contained 10 bases not matched to a gene. The chain's CDR3 is CASSHGERTGAYEQYF. DNA of the CDR3: TGCGCCAGCAGCCACGGAGAACGGACAGGGGCCTACGAGCAGTACTTC. The variable domain in full, with the rest retrieved from reference TRBV5-1 and TRBJ2-7, is KAGVTQTPRYLIKTRGQQVTLSCSPISGHRSVSWYQQTPGQGLQFLFEYFSETQRNKGNFPGRFSGRQFSNSRSEMNVSTLELGDSALYLCASSHGERTGAYEQYFGPGTRLTVT.

This clonotype was recorded at least ten times. V gene TRBV5-1 combines with J gene TRBJ2-1, with 9 nucleotides matching TRBD2. The CDR3 has 15 amino acids. V was pared by 4 bases and J by 2 bases, with 4 bases of the junction left unmatched. Germline CDR1 SGHRS, CDR2 YFSETQ. The chain's CDR3 is CASSIVAGAYNEQFF. In nucleotides, the CDR3 is TGCGCCAGCAGCATCGTAGCGGGAGCCTACAATGAGCAGTTCTTC.

This clonotype has a handful of counts. The chain's CDR3 is CASSLGFSNTGELFF. For the CDR3, the DNA is TGTGCCAGCAGTCTAGGTTTTTCGAACACCGGGGAGCTGTTTTTT. This chain links TRBV7-3 with TRBJ2-2; D gene unclear. Per the germline V gene, CDR1 is SGHTA and CDR2 is FQGTGA. V was cut by 6 bases and J by 0 bases, with 11 bases left in between. The CDR3 extends over 15 amino acids.